Below are 8 T cell receptor beta chains sequenced from a single sample in a study of beta chain features in type 1 diabetes (dated by TCRdb to between 2018 and 2020). The library was built by means of the immunoSEQ multiplex PCR assay. All of the isolated RNA was reverse transcribed with the High Capacity cDNA Reverse Transcription Kit, so expressed TCRB transcripts were sequenced. The immuneACCESS repertoire file appears here via TCRdb, limited to in-frame rearrangements. These files lack a portion of the clones; in checked studies, under half of the deficit traces to unresolved V genes, and the cause of the others is not known. The sample contains approximately 200,000 clones, around 9.6% of them found a single time. The biggest ten clones account for about 0.037% of the sample. Sequenced material: naive CD4+ T cells from blood. According to the study, the label for this sample's cell subset or site signals: true naive CD4+ T cells. The source of these receptors is a woman between 18 and 29 years old in good health.

The rearrangement joins TRBV7-2 to TRBJ1-5; D unclear. Germline CDR1 SGHTA, CDR2 FQGNSA. V lost 5 bases and J lost 7, with 15 bases in between. CDR3 length equals 14 residues. This CDR3 reads CASSARRGTQPQHF. DNA of the CDR3: TGTGCCAGCAGCGCCCGACGGGGTACCCAGCCCCAGCATTTT.

This clone was detected a few times. This rearrangement joins TRBV6-1 to TRBJ1-1; 10 bases agree with TRBD1. The CDR3 sequence is 14 residues long. After removal of 6 bases from V and 1 base from J, the junction contained 2 bases not matched to a gene. Germline V gene sequence: CDR1 MNHNS, CDR2 SASEGT. CDR3 bases: TGTGCCAGCAGCGACAGGGGGCCGAACACTGAAGCTTTCTTT. Its protein product is CASSDRGPNTEAFF.

This clone has only a few counts. The chain recombines TRBV11-2 with TRBJ2-1, with 8 bases aligning to TRBD2. J was trimmed by 6 bases and V by 4 bases; bases with no gene match: 14. Germline V lookup: CDR1 SGHAT, CDR2 FQNNGV. This CDR3 has 17 residues. For the CDR3, the DNA is TGTGCCAGCAGCTCGGCCTTAGCGGGAACGGGAGTCAATGAGCAGTTCTTC. It specifies CASSSALAGTGVNEQFF.

The V and J genes are TRBV5-6 and TRBJ2-7; a weak D match, TRBD2 (6 bases). V was pared by 2 bases and J by 5 bases, with 8 bases between. The CDR3 consists of 12 residues. CDR1 is SGHDT and CDR2 is YYEEEE in the germline V gene. In nucleotides, the CDR3 is TGTGCCAGCAGCTTAACTAGCAACGAGCAGTACTTC. Its translation is CASSLTSNEQYF.

This rearrangement joins TRBV6-6 to TRBJ2-7; D may be TRBD1 (5 bases). V was trimmed by 5 bases and J by 3 bases, leaving 14 bases between them. The CDR3 covers 14 residues. Germline V gives CDR1 MNHNY, CDR2 SVGAGI (reference sequence). The CDR3 DNA is TGTGCCAGCAGTCCCCGCGCGACAGTCTACGAGCAGTACTTC. Its protein is CASSPRATVYEQYF.

In this sample, this clone turned up a few times. The gene calls are TRBV5-1 and TRBJ2-7; tentatively, D is TRBD2 (6 bases). V lost 3 bases, J lost 9 bases, and 16 bases lay in between. Germline V gene data show CDR1 as SGHRS and CDR2 as YFSETQ. The CDR3 runs to 13 residues. The DNA of the CDR3 is TGCGCCAGCAGCTCCGGGACTCGCCATGGGCAGTACTTC. Translating it yields CASSSGTRHGQYF.

V and J are TRBV19 and TRBJ2-3, with 11 bases fitting TRBD2. The length of the CDR3 is 15 residues. Per germline, CDR1 LNHDA and CDR2 SQIVND (reference sequence). V trimming: 3 bases; J trimming: 3 bases; junction bases outside the gene matches: 2. In nucleotides, the CDR3 is TGTGCCAGTAGTATCCCTAGCGGGGGGACAGATACGCAGTATTTT. It encodes CASSIPSGGTDTQYF.

The genes are TRBV5-1 and TRBJ2-7; D is possibly TRBD1 (6 bases). The CDR3 totals 14 residues. V was clipped by 1 base and J by 5 bases, with 13 bases between them. Germline CDR1 SGHRS, CDR2 YFSETQ. The CDR3, as DNA: TGCGCCAGCAGCTTGTCCGGGACAATAAACGAGCAGTACTTC. Translated, it gives CASSLSGTINEQYF.